This T cell receptor beta chain was identified during a study of T-cell memory formation after mild COVID-19. TCRdb recomputed calls from the 5' RACE reads with MiXCR, one row per CDR3 protein. The table has around 370,000 distinct CDR3 sequences, around 20% seen once; the top ten hold under 15%. V was pared by 0 bases and J by 3 bases, with 9 bases between. CDR1 is SGHRS, CDR2 YFSETQ, per germline. The CDR3 totals 14 residues. The source of this sequence is an adult woman who had mild COVID-19 (a few samples of this study predate the infection). Cell type and time point are not known. The chain employs TRBV5-1 and TRBJ2-5, with D uncertain. Sequenced sample: PBMCs or a T cell subset sorted from them (not recorded which). The CDR3 DNA reads as TGCGCCAGCAGCTTGGCAATCGTGGAAGAGACCCAGTACTTC. Translated, it gives CASSLAIVEETQYF.